These T cell receptor beta chains were read from a single sample in a study of blood T cell repertoires in COVID-19. Assay: immunoSEQ multiplex PCR; the TCRdb copy retains only in-frame clones and omits some. The sample lists 250,000 to 400,000 clones; around 90% were seen once. Sequenced material: peripheral blood. The receptors here all came from a man aged 45-65 years with active or convalescent COVID-19. CDR3s include the opening cysteine and the closing phenylalanine or tryptophan. A D gene is named only where the DNA matches it firmly. A clone size is listed for some rows: how often the clone was seen (once, few, many), or a class if it is expanded.

TRBJ2-3 | TRBV6-5 | TRBD1 | 16 | - | TGTGCCAGCAGTTACGCGGGACAGGGCCGCACAGATACGCAGTATTTT | CASSYAGQGRTDTQYF
TRBJ2-1 | TRBV4-3 | TRBD2 | 16 | - | TGCGCCAGCAGGAATAATCCGGGACTAAGCTACAATGAGCAGTTCTTC | CASRNNPGLSYNEQFF
TRBJ2-1 | TRBV11-2 | TRBD2 | 17 | - | TGTGCCAGCAGCTTTGCACTAGCGGGGGGCCGGGAGGATGAGCAGTTCTTC | CASSFALAGGREDEQFF
TRBJ1-1 | TRBV4-3 | TRBD1 | 15 | once | TGCGCCAGCAGCCAAGCTGACAGGGGGAACACTGAAGCTTTCTTT | CASSQADRGNTEAFF
TRBJ1-6 | TRBV20-1 | - | 15 | - | TGCAGTGCTAGTTATTTGGTCTCGAGGGTTTCACCCCTCCACTTT | CSASYLVSRVSPLHF
TRBJ2-2 | TRBV9 | TRBD1 | 15 | - | TGTGCCAGCAGCGCTAGGACAGGGAACACCGGGGAGCTGTTTTTT | CASSARTGNTGELFF
TRBJ2-1 | TRBV7-2 | - | 16 | - | TGTGCCAGCAGCTTAGCGGCAGGGTACTCCTACAATGAGCAGTTCTTC | CASSLAAGYSYNEQFF
TRBJ2-1 | TRBV5-1 | TRBD2 | 16 | - | TGCGCCAGCAGCTTGGGGACTAGCGGGAGGGCGGTTGAGCAGTTCTTC | CASSLGTSGRAVEQFF
TRBJ2-3 | TRBV6-1 | - | 17 | - | TGTGCCAGCAGTGAAGAGGGGACTCCTGGAAACACAGATACGCAGTATTTT | CASSEEGTPGNTDTQYF
TRBJ1-2 | TRBV6-6 | TRBD1 | 15 | - | TGTGCCAGCAGTTACTCCTTCGACAGGGCCTATGGCTACACCTTC | CASSYSFDRAYGYTF
TRBJ1-5 | TRBV28 | - | 15 | - | TGTGCCAGCAGTTCGTGGACTAATAGCAATCAGCCCCAGCATTTT | CASSSWTNSNQPQHF
TRBJ2-5 | TRBV27 | - | 14 | - | TGTGCCAGCAGTTTCGTGGGAGAACAAGAGACCCAGTACTTC | CASSFVGEQETQYF
TRBJ2-1 | TRBV6-5 | - | 14 | - | TGTGCCAGCAGTTACTCGTACCAGGGCAATGAGCAGTTCTTC | CASSYSYQGNEQFF
TRBJ2-1 | TRBV7-9 | TRBD2 | 16 | - | TGTGCCAGCAGCCCGCGGACTAGCGGGGGGTTAAATGAGCAGTTCTTC | CASSPRTSGGLNEQFF
TRBJ1-1 | TRBV5-1 | - | 13 | - | TGCGCCAGCCGCCCCCTAGTGAACACTGAAGCTTTCTTT | CASRPLVNTEAFF
TRBJ1-5 | TRBV5-1 | TRBD1 | 15 | - | TGCGCCAGCAGCGTTACAGGGGGAGCGAATCAGCCCCAGCATTTT | CASSVTGGANQPQHF
TRBJ1-1 | TRBV30 | - | 13 | - | TGTGCCTGGAGTTGGGGGCAGGGCACTGAAGCTTTCTTT | CAWSWGQGTEAFF
TRBJ2-6 | TRBV18 | - | 17 | - | TGTGCCAGCTCACCATCCGAGGGGCGGGAAGGGGCCAACGTCCTGACTTTC | CASSPSEGREGANVLTF
TRBJ1-1 | TRBV10-1 | TRBD1 | 12 | few | TGCGCCAGCAGTGTAGGGGGCCTTGAAGCTTTCTTT | CASSVGGLEAFF